Below are 20 T cell receptor beta chains sequenced from a single sample in a study of OX40 agonist ivuxolimab in advanced cancers. The repertoire was sequenced with immunoSEQ multiplex PCR; TCRdb's copy has only in-frame clones and lacks some. The table includes 10,000 to 15,000 clones, over 75% detected once. The sample consisted of CD4+ or CD8+ T cells sorted from blood, taken in a trial of the OX40 agonist ivuxolimab. The receptor source for this set is an adult with an advanced solid tumor such as melanoma, head and neck, liver or kidney cancer.

This chain uses TRBV9 with TRBJ2-1; D gene unclear. This CDR3 comprises 13 residues. Per germline, CDR1 SGDLS and CDR2 YYNGEE. The V and J ends lost 0 bases and 13 bases respectively, with 14 bases between them. The CDR3 region is CASSVGVSTPQFF. The CDR3 DNA reads as TGTGCCAGCAGCGTAGGGGTCAGTACTCCCCAGTTCTTC.

The V gene is TRBV6-5, the J gene TRBJ2-7, with D uncertain. The CDR3 is made up of 14 amino acids. Trimming shortened V by 5 bases and J by 4 bases, and 15 bases separated the two germline ends. CDR1 and CDR2 from the germline V gene are MNHEY and SVGAGI. DNA for the CDR3: TGTGCCAGCAGTAGCCCTCGGGCTTCTTACGAGCAGTACTTC. Its translation: CASSSPRASYEQYF.

The CDR3 region has the DNA TGTGCCAGCACTCCTGTGGACCAAGAGACCCAGTACTTC. This gives the protein CASTPVDQETQYF. The chain combines TRBV28 with TRBJ2-5; no reliable D call. V dropped 7 bases and J dropped 0 bases, with 9 bases sitting between them. Germline CDR1 is MDHEN and CDR2 is SYDVKM. This CDR3 is built from 13 residues.

The genes are TRBV27 and TRBJ1-4; 11 bases map to TRBD1. CDR3 length: 17 amino acids. The V and J ends lost 2 bases and 0 bases, in that order; junction bases with no gene match: 2. Germline CDR1 reads MNHEY; CDR2 reads SMNVEV (reference sequence). Here the CDR3 reads CASSLGTGGTTNEKLFF. The CDR3 DNA sequence: TGTGCCAGCAGTTTAGGGACAGGGGGGACAACTAATGAAAAACTGTTTTTT. The full variable domain, in which reference TRBV27 and TRBJ1-4 provide the parts outside the CDR3, is EAQVTQNPRYLITVTGKKLTVTCSQNMNHEYMSWYRQDPGLGLRQIYYSMNVEVTDKGDVPEGYKVSRKEKRNFPLILESPSPNQTSLYFCASSLGTGGTTNEKLFFGSGTQLSVL.

This chain joins TRBV28 and TRBJ1-2, with D hard to call. CDR3 length: 11 amino acids. V shed 3 bases and J shed 6 bases, with 5 bases lying between them. CDR1 and CDR2 from the germline V gene are MDHEN and SYDVKM. CDR3 in amino acids: CASSFRHGYTF. CDR3 DNA sequence: TGTGCCAGCAGTTTTAGGCATGGCTACACCTTC.

The chain joins TRBV6-8 to TRBJ2-1, with D unresolved. This CDR3 contains 11 residues. Germline V gene lookup returns CDR1 MNHGY and CDR2 SAAAGT. V dropped 2 bases and J dropped 7 bases, with 3 bases sitting between them. CDR3 loop: CASSYGNEQFF. CDR3 nucleotide sequence: TGTGCCAGCAGTTACGGAAATGAGCAGTTCTTC.

This sequence joins TRBV30 and TRBJ2-3, with 7 positions matching TRBD2. The V segment lost 3 bases and the J segment 2 bases; nucleotides outside the gene matches: 8. The V gene's germline CDR1 is GTSNPN and CDR2 SVGIG (reference sequence). The CDR3 length is 15 residues. CDR3 DNA sequence: TGTGCCTGGAGCAAGATAGCGGGCCTCACAGATACGCAGTATTTT. Protein: CAWSKIAGLTDTQYF.

V is TRBV28 and J is TRBJ2-7; D perhaps matches TRBD1 (6 bases). The CDR3 length is 13 residues. Germline loops: CDR1 MDHEN, CDR2 SYDVKM. The V end was cut by 4 bases, the J end by 5 bases, with 12 bases between. The CDR3: CASSSAGDNEQYF. CDR3 nucleotides: TGTGCCAGCAGTTCCGCTGGGGACAACGAGCAGTACTTC. The full variable domain, completed using reference TRBV28 and TRBJ2-7, is DVKVTQSSRYLVKRTGEKVFLECVQDMDHENMFWYRQDPGLGLRLIYFSYDVKMKEKGDIPEGYSVSREKKERFSLILESASTNQTSMYLCASSSAGDNEQYFGPGTRLTVT.

The CDR3 DNA is TGTGCCTGGACGGCCTGGGGGCCGAGCACAGATACGCAGTATTTT. It specifies CAWTAWGPSTDTQYF. The rearrangement uses TRBV30 and TRBJ2-3; tentative D call: TRBD1 (6 bases). V lost 4 bases and J lost 0, with 14 bases in between. The CDR3 extends over 15 amino acids. Germline lookup yields CDR1 GTSNPN and CDR2 SVGIG (reference sequence).

The J gene is TRBJ2-5, the V gene TRBV10-2; 7 nucleotides align to TRBD1. The J call is doubtful: the DNA matches TRBJ2-7 better. CDR3 length equals 16 residues. CDR1 WSHSY and CDR2 SAAADI come from the germline V gene. The CDR3: CASSGSLTGMAYEQYF. The CDR3 DNA follows: TGCGCCAGCAGTGGTTCTCTGACAGGGATGGCCTACGAGCAGTACTTC.

The rearrangement joins TRBV27 to TRBJ2-5; D is possibly TRBD1 (5 bases). V dropped 1 base and J dropped 4 bases, with 13 bases sitting between them. The CDR3 length is 15 residues. Germline CDR1 and CDR2: MNHEY and SMNVEV (reference sequence). The CDR3 spells CASSLWGQARETQYF. CDR3 sequence (DNA): TGTGCCAGCAGTTTATGGGGCCAGGCAAGAGAGACCCAGTACTTC.

J is TRBJ2-1 and V is TRBV7-6, with a tentative D call TRBD2 (6 bases). The CDR3 has 15 residues. Per germline, CDR1 SGHVS and CDR2 FNYEAQ. The V end was cut by 3 bases, the J end by 0 bases, with 9 bases between. CDR3: CASSLGLNSYNEQFF. The CDR3 DNA follows: TGTGCCAGCAGCTTGGGACTGAACTCCTACAATGAGCAGTTCTTC.

This rearrangement joins TRBV9 to TRBJ2-5; D remains unclear. The assigned J gene may be wrong: the sequence end matches TRBJ2-7 better. Germline assignment: CDR1 SGDLS and CDR2 YYNGEE. The CDR3 spans 14 residues. For the CDR3, the DNA is TGTGCCAGCAGCGTAGCAGCTCTAGACTACGAGCAGTACTTC. Translated: CASSVAALDYEQYF.

The gene calls are TRBV30 and TRBJ2-5; D remains unclear. The CDR3 is 13 residues long. V lost 2 bases, J lost 0 bases, and 7 bases lay in between. The germline V gene encodes CDR1 GTSNPN and CDR2 SVGIG (reference sequence). CDR3 nucleotides: TGTGCCTGGAGTATGGGGTACCAAGAGACCCAGTACTTC. It translates to CAWSMGYQETQYF.

This chain joins TRBV7-8 and TRBJ1-2, with 9 bases aligning to TRBD1. Per germline, CDR1 SGHVS and CDR2 FQNEAQ. The CDR3 totals 13 residues. Trimming cost V 5 bases and J 8 bases; bases outside gene matches: 6. In nucleotides, the CDR3 is TGTGCCAGCAGCCCCCGGACAGGGGAAGGCTACACCTTC. Protein sequence: CASSPRTGEGYTF. Full variable domain (missing parts from reference TRBV7-8 and TRBJ1-2): GAGVSQSPRYKVAKRGQDVALRCDPISGHVSLFWYQQALGQGPEFLTYFQNEAQLDKSGLPSDRFFAERPEGSVSTLKIQRTQQEDSAVYLCASSPRTGEGYTFGSGTRLTVV.

This rearrangement joins TRBV2 to TRBJ2-7; possible D gene TRBD2, 5 bases. V was pared by 8 bases and J by 6 bases, with 11 bases between. Germline V gene data show CDR1 as SNHLY and CDR2 as FYNNEI. The CDR3 consists of 11 residues. In DNA, the CDR3 is TGTGCCAGCGCGCGAGCGGTCGAGCAGTACTTC. Translation: CASARAVEQYF.

The rearrangement uses TRBV5-1 and TRBJ1-1; 9 nucleotides align to TRBD1. The trim removed 3 bases at V and 5 bases at J, leaving 14 bases unmatched. Germline V gene lookup returns CDR1 SGHRS and CDR2 YFSETQ. The CDR3 consists of 17 residues. The CDR3 sequence is CASSSGLYGTGITEAFF. Written as DNA, the CDR3 is TGCGCCAGCAGCTCCGGTTTGTACGGGACAGGGATAACTGAAGCTTTCTTT. The complete variable domain, with remaining parts taken from reference TRBV5-1 and TRBJ1-1, reads KAGVTQTPRYLIKTRGQQVTLSCSPISGHRSVSWYQQTPGQGLQFLFEYFSETQRNKGNFPGRFSGRQFSNSRSEMNVSTLELGDSALYLCASSSGLYGTGITEAFFGQGTRLTVV.

This clone rates as medium-sized. The chain has TRBV7-9 and TRBJ1-5; TRBD1 is a possible D gene (5 bases). The CDR3 totals 13 residues. Germline V lookup: CDR1 SEHNR, CDR2 FQNEAQ (reference sequence). The V end was cut by 4 bases, the J end by 7 bases, with 11 bases between. The CDR3 nucleotides are TGTGCCAGCAGCTCCTGGGGGGACCAGCCCCAGCATTTT. Its protein is CASSSWGDQPQHF.

This clone has a handful of counts. The chain links TRBV11-2 to TRBJ1-1; maybe TRBD1 (5 bases). Germline V CDR1 and CDR2: SGHAT, FQNNGV. The CDR3 is 9 residues long. The CDR3 spells CSPGGEAFF. The CDR3, as DNA: TGTTCCCCCGGGGGTGAAGCTTTCTTT.

V and J are TRBV5-1 and TRBJ2-7; D remains ambiguous. The CDR3 is 11 residues long. Germline CDR1 reads SGHRS; CDR2 reads YFSETQ. Trimming cost V 4 bases and J 3 bases, with 5 bases left between them. CDR3 protein: CASSDIYEQYF. The CDR3 nucleotides read TGCGCCAGCAGCGATATCTACGAGCAGTACTTC.